This T cell receptor (beta chain) emerged from a study of CD4 T cells in relation to SARS-CoV-2 and coronaviruses. Before the COVID-19 pandemic, during about 2010-2019, CD4+ T cells were taken from unexposed donors. This CDR3 region has 14 residues. Looked up from germline, CDR1 is MDHEN and CDR2 is SYDVKM. Trimming removed 8 bases from V and 8 bases from J, with 18 bases in between. Generated by immunoSEQ multiplex PCR, the TCRdb table keeps only in-frame clones and is missing some. Among tens of thousands of clones, roughly 85% were seen once, and the ten largest hold under 1.5%. Sequenced: memory CD4+ T cells from PBMCs. This TCR came from a human donor in good health. V is TRBV28 and J is TRBJ1-4; D ambiguous. The CDR3 DNA sequence: TGTGCCAGCGCCCGCGCCCAGCAGCTAGAAAAACTGTTTTTT. Translated, it gives CASARAQQLEKLFF.